This TCR beta chain is drawn from a study of T cells after yellow fever vaccination (dated by TCRdb to between 2019 and 2020). Some background on the complete study: The SMART-Seq v4 Ultra Low Input RNA kit was used to prepare libraries from fractions with low cell numbers. To follow T-cell clones before and after both primary and booster YFV17D yellow fever vaccination, bulk TCR alpha and beta repertoires underwent longitudinal sequencing. The cohort comprised two healthy male donors, one aged 18 to 30 and one aged 30 to 40 years. Bulk PBMC replicates and cell subsets were isolated from blood drawn at multiple timepoints before and after both primary and secondary immunization.

TCR cDNA was synthesized by 5'RACE template switching, through which a universal primer site and unique molecular identifiers were introduced. Priming for cDNA synthesis came from both the TCR alpha and TCR beta constant segments. Libraries were amplified in two PCR steps, with sample barcodes and sequencing adapters added in the second step. Sequencing of libraries was done on Illumina HiSeq 2500 (2x100 bp) or NovaSeq (2x150 bp). Under the source paper's analysis protocol: Reads were demultiplexed and collapsed into UMI consensus sequences with MIGEC, and V(D)J alignment was performed with MiXCR. Clonotypes responding to the vaccine were identified with edgeR on replicate PBMC samples, with the criteria of FDR below 0.01 and a log2 fold change above 5 up to day 15. Each bulk clonotype was labeled CD4 or CD8 based on which sequenced repertoire, CD4 or CD8, contained the clonotype at higher abundance. TCRdb reworked the public reads: Q25 trimming with fastp, MiXCR clone assembly, productive beta chains retained. CDR3 protein sequences are deduplicated, and each keeps its most common genes and DNA. V and J calls and clone size were set by TCRdb, not the authors. Within this sample are under 250,000 distinct CDR3 sequences, with 6.9% of them counted one time only. 0.65% to 0.9% of the sample comes from the top ten.

The paper's findings and limits, for the study overall: After the booster, most of the clones that had expanded following primary vaccination were detected again (almost 98% of CD4 and 88% of CD8), which suggests that memory was broadly maintained. Because only a couple of donors were included in the study, the extent to which the findings can be generalized is limited. Computational filtering was needed because FACS-sorted repertoires could contain abundant contaminating clonotypes from the bulk population. A small share of clonotypes occurred in both CD4 and CD8 compartments, likely arising from convergent recombination. The secondary T-cell response was found to be weaker but faster than the primary response, with a peak reached on day 5 rather than on day 15.

The intended sense of this specimen's treatment or condition label: live attenuated yellow fever vaccine strain. PBMCs were isolated from peripheral blood using a standard Ficoll-Paque protocol. Dynabeads CD4 and CD8 positive selection kits were used to isolate the CD4 and CD8 T-cell fractions. TriZol was used to extract RNA from bulk PBMCs, from CD4 and CD8 fractions, and from dextramer-positive and dextramer-negative fractions. This clonotype was seen more than once but under ten times. The target of this receptor is not known. No base qualities exist here, and no much larger clone lies one base off it. This sequence originates from a man younger than 40 who received the YFV17D yellow fever vaccine. The sequencing here drew on CD4+ T cells sorted from PBMCs, taken 15 days after the yellow fever booster vaccination.

The CDR3 in this case is CASSTRTSRSYEQYF. The base sequence is TGTGCCAGCAGTACGCGGACTAGCAGAAGCTACGAGCAGTACTTC. This receptor chain uses TRBV12-3 or TRBV12-4 and TRBJ2-7; 8 junctional bases match TRBD2. Spanning cysteine to phenylalanine, the CDR3 consists of 15 amino acids. Only the CDR3 portion is preserved as DNA: 45 bases, with reading frame beginning at the first base. The junction shows trimming of 5 bases on V and 3 bases on J, and the gene matches do not reach 9 bases of it.